These 32 T cell receptor beta chains originate from one sample sequenced in a study. Adaptor-ligated barcode primers were used to amplify TRBV12-4/TRBJ1-2 clonotypes. One entry per CDR3 protein results from TCRdb running MiXCR on the multiplex PCR reads. This sample carries over 700 distinct CDR3 sequences, 25% to 30% of them seen once, and the ten largest clones take roughly a sixth. Sequencing was done on a sample of memory CD4+ T cells sorted from blood. Subset noted: memory CD4+ T cells, CD4+CD45RO+CD25-. The receptors were sampled from a female donor with breast cancer.

This clonotype was picked up a small number of times. The CDR3 sequence: CASSLTGIYGYTF. In DNA form, the CDR3 reads TGTGCCAGCAGTTTGACAGGAATCTATGGCTACACCTTC. This sequence joins TRBV12-3 or TRBV12-4 and TRBJ1-2, with TRBD1 as a possible D gene (6 bases). This CDR3 has 13 amino acids. Trimming took off 3 bases at V and 4 bases at J, with 9 bases between the two ends.

This clonotype is labeled large. This chain joins TRBV12-3 or TRBV12-4 and TRBJ1-2, with 8 bases identical to TRBD1. The V gene end was trimmed by 2 bases and the J gene end by 7 bases; junction bases not matched to a gene: 9. This CDR3 region has 15 residues. The chain's CDR3 is CASSLSGQGRGGYTF. The DNA for the CDR3 is TGTGCCAGCAGTTTATCTGGACAGGGCCGAGGTGGCTACACCTTC.

This clonotype ranks as large. The chain couples TRBV12-3 or TRBV12-4 to TRBJ1-2; TRBD1 matches 7 bases. Trimming took 6 bases from V and 6 from J; bases not matched to a gene: 7. The CDR3 spans 13 residues. Here the CDR3 reads CASSRTGAHGYTF. DNA for the CDR3: TGTGCCAGCAGCCGTACAGGGGCCCATGGCTACACCTTC.

This clonotype ranks as large. V and J are TRBV12-3 or TRBV12-4 and TRBJ1-2; no definite D call. The CDR3 runs 14 residues. Trimming took 1 base from V and 4 from J, leaving 10 bases between them. The CDR3 reads CASSLVGLSYGYTF. CDR3 bases: TGTGCCAGCAGTTTAGTTGGCCTATCCTATGGCTACACCTTC.

This clonotype came up many times. The genes are TRBV12-3 or TRBV12-4 and TRBJ1-2; 8 positions agree with TRBD1. Losses at the gene ends were 6 bases for V and 2 bases for J; bases not matched to a gene: 2. The length of the CDR3 is 13 residues. The CDR3 coding sequence is TGTGCCAGCAGCCGGACAGGGAACTATGGCTACACCTTC. Translated: CASSRTGNYGYTF.

This clonotype was counted only a few times. CDR3 amino acids: CASSLGTDGYTF. The CDR3 bases are TGTGCCAGCAGCCTCGGGACGGATGGCTACACCTTC. The chain employs TRBV12-3 or TRBV12-4 and TRBJ1-2; tentative D call: TRBD1 (5 bases). Trimming left V 6 bases short and J 6 bases short, with 11 bases between. The CDR3 sequence is 12 residues long.

The chain has TRBV12-3 or TRBV12-4 and TRBJ1-2; D remains ambiguous. This CDR3 spans 13 amino acids. Deletions cut 3 bases from V and 7 bases from J, with 12 bases between. The CDR3 sequence: CASSFGKRRGYTF. CDR3 bases: TGTGCCAGCAGTTTTGGCAAAAGACGTGGCTACACCTTC.

This clonotype appeared a few times. V gene TRBV12-3 or TRBV12-4 combines with J gene TRBJ1-2; 9 bases match TRBD1. The CDR3 spans 17 residues. V dropped 5 bases and J dropped 2; count of bases not matched to a gene: 12. CDR3 coding DNA: TGTGCCAGCAGTCTAAGTCCTACGGGACAGGGCAACTATGGCTACACCTTC. It encodes CASSLSPTGQGNYGYTF.

By share, this clonotype ranks as large. The V call is TRBV12-3 or TRBV12-4, the J call TRBJ1-2, with D maybe TRBD1 (5 bases). The CDR3 totals 16 residues. Trimming took off 5 bases at V and 1 base at J, with 17 bases between the two ends. CDR3 region: CASSTYPGRSNYGYTF. The CDR3 DNA follows: TGTGCCAGCAGTACCTACCCGGGACGGAGTAACTATGGCTACACCTTC.

By sample fraction, this clonotype is large. The chain combines TRBV12-3 or TRBV12-4 with TRBJ1-2; unclear D gene. Trimming took 1 base from V and 7 from J, leaving 10 bases between them. The CDR3 runs 13 residues. The CDR3 here is CASSLDSSFGYTF. CDR3 DNA sequence: TGTGCCAGCAGTTTAGACAGTAGCTTTGGCTACACCTTC.

The chain uses TRBV12-3 or TRBV12-4 and TRBJ1-2, with D possibly being TRBD1 (5 bases). Trimming shortened V by 6 bases and J by 4 bases, and 12 bases separated the two germline ends. The CDR3 loop spans 13 amino acids. CDR3 residues: CASSHTGTYGYTF. In nucleotides, the CDR3 is TGTGCCAGCAGCCACACAGGTACCTATGGCTACACCTTC.

The rearrangement links TRBV12-3 or TRBV12-4 to TRBJ1-2; D ambiguous. The CDR3 spans 12 residues. The ends were cut back, 3 bases at V and 8 bases at J, with 10 bases in the middle. In DNA form, the CDR3 reads TGTGCCAGCAGTTTCGGCGAGGACGGCTACACCTTC. It yields the protein CASSFGEDGYTF.

By share, this clonotype counts as large. V is TRBV12-3 or TRBV12-4 and J is TRBJ1-2; the match to TRBD1 covers 10 bases. The CDR3 extends over 15 amino acids. The ends lost 3 bases at V and 7 bases at J; junction bases unmatched: 8. DNA for the CDR3: TGTGCCAGCAGTTTCCGGGACAGGGGATCCTCTGGCTACACCTTC. It codes for CASSFRDRGSSGYTF.

This clonotype is large (0.1 to 1%) within its sample. The chain joins TRBV12-3 or TRBV12-4 to TRBJ1-2; D ambiguous. The CDR3 spans 12 residues. V was cut by 1 base and J by 6 bases, with 6 bases left in between. CDR3 DNA: TGTGCCAGCAGTTTAGAGGAGAATGGCTACACCTTC. Amino acids: CASSLEENGYTF.

This clonotype is categorized as large. This sequence joins TRBV12-3 or TRBV12-4 and TRBJ1-2; D gene ambiguous. With 5 bases removed from V and 8 bases from J, the gap between germline ends came to 15 bases. This CDR3 comprises 13 residues. The CDR3 reads CASSPLVQVGYTF. The CDR3 region has the DNA TGTGCCAGCAGTCCTTTAGTACAAGTCGGCTACACCTTC.

This clonotype counts as large. The J gene is TRBJ1-2, the V gene TRBV12-3 or TRBV12-4, with D unresolved. With 4 bases removed from V and 0 bases from J, the gap between germline ends came to 12 bases. CDR3 length equals 15 residues. CDR3 sequence (DNA): TGTGCCAGCAGTTCCCCAGCAGAAGCTAACTATGGCTACACCTTC. Amino acid sequence: CASSSPAEANYGYTF.

This clonotype is classed as large. V and J are TRBV12-3 or TRBV12-4 and TRBJ1-2; D gene uncertain. The CDR3 extends over 14 amino acids. Trimming took off 4 bases at V and 6 bases at J, with 15 bases between the two ends. CDR3 in amino acids: CASSSTLGGDGYTF. In DNA, the CDR3 is TGTGCCAGCAGTTCGACCCTCGGAGGCGATGGCTACACCTTC.

Judged by abundance, this clonotype is large (0.1 to 1%). The chain is built from TRBV12-3 or TRBV12-4 and TRBJ1-2, with D perhaps TRBD1 (6 bases). The CDR3 has 14 residues. The V gene lost 4 bases and the J gene lost 6 bases, with 15 bases spanning the gap. The CDR3 DNA follows: TGTGCCAGCAGTTCTCAAGCCCGGACAGATGGCTACACCTTC. It codes for CASSSQARTDGYTF.

Many counts were recorded for this clonotype. This chain connects TRBV12-3 or TRBV12-4 to TRBJ1-2, with D perhaps TRBD1 (6 bases). The CDR3 has 13 amino acids. The V end was cut by 3 bases, the J end by 8 bases, with 13 bases between. The CDR3 sequence: CASSLAGARGYTF. CDR3 nucleotides: TGTGCCAGCAGTTTGGCAGGGGCACGAGGCTACACCTTC.

CDR3 loop: CASSFRARGGDGYTF. In nucleotides, the CDR3 is TGTGCCAGCAGTTTTCGGGCCCGCGGAGGCGATGGCTACACCTTC. This chain joins TRBV12-3 or TRBV12-4 and TRBJ1-2; D remains ambiguous. The length of the CDR3 is 15 residues. The germline V and J ends were trimmed by 3 bases and 6 bases, with 17 bases remaining between them.

This clonotype is deemed large. J is TRBJ1-2 and V is TRBV12-3 or TRBV12-4, with D unresolved. The length of the CDR3 is 13 residues. The ends were cut back, 5 bases at V and 12 bases at J, with 19 bases in the middle. CDR3 nucleotide sequence: TGTGCCAGCAGTCAAAGGGTAGGGCGGGATGACACCTTC. Its translation is CASSQRVGRDDTF.

CDR3 nucleotides: TGTGCCAGCAGTTTGTCCCTGGGGAACTATGGCTACACCTTC. Amino acids: CASSLSLGNYGYTF. The V call is TRBV12-3 or TRBV12-4, the J call TRBJ1-2; D uncertain. CDR3 length: 14 amino acids. V shed 3 bases and J shed 2 bases, with 10 bases lying between them.

The V call is TRBV12-3 or TRBV12-4, the J call TRBJ1-2, with a possible D match to TRBD1 (5 bases). CDR3 size: 11 residues. V was trimmed by 6 bases and J by 7 bases, leaving 9 bases between them. The CDR3 is CASRQGLGYTF. The CDR3 coding sequence is TGTGCCAGCAGGCAGGGCCTTGGCTACACCTTC.

This clonotype is medium-sized within its sample. V is TRBV12-3 or TRBV12-4 and J is TRBJ1-2; no reliable D call. The CDR3 runs to 13 residues. Trimming shortened V by 3 bases and J by 3 bases, and 8 bases separated the two germline ends. CDR3 sequence reads: CASSFTRDYGYTF. As DNA, the CDR3 is TGTGCCAGCAGTTTTACGAGGGACTATGGCTACACCTTC.

This clonotype rates as medium-sized. The CDR3 here is CASSQTRNYGYTF. In nucleotides, the CDR3 is TGTGCCAGCAGCCAGACACGTAACTATGGCTACACCTTC. The chain uses TRBV12-3 or TRBV12-4 and TRBJ1-2; D ambiguous. The CDR3 has 13 amino acids. V lost 6 bases to trimming and J lost 1 base, with 9 bases between them.

This clonotype ranks as large. This chain joins TRBV12-3 or TRBV12-4 and TRBJ1-2, with a possible D match to TRBD1 (5 bases). The germline V and J ends were trimmed by 4 bases and 7 bases, with 13 bases remaining between them. The CDR3 loop spans 13 amino acids. CDR3 in amino acids: CASSSRGAGGYTF. The CDR3 DNA sequence: TGTGCCAGCAGTTCCAGAGGGGCTGGTGGCTACACCTTC.

Judged by abundance, this clonotype is large. The V and J genes are TRBV12-3 or TRBV12-4 and TRBJ1-2, with a possible D match to TRBD1 (6 bases). Trimming left V 4 bases short and J 3 bases short, with 21 bases between. This CDR3 region has 17 residues. The CDR3 loop is CASSSRRTVTSYYGYTF. The CDR3 DNA reads TGTGCCAGCAGTTCACGCCGGACAGTGACTAGCTACTATGGCTACACCTTC.

This sequence joins TRBV12-3 or TRBV12-4 and TRBJ1-2; 7 bases fit TRBD1. The CDR3 covers 13 residues. With V trimmed by 6 bases and J by 1 base, 2 bases remained unmatched. The CDR3, as DNA: TGTGCCAGCAGCACAGGGGTTAACTATGGCTACACCTTC. Protein sequence: CASSTGVNYGYTF.

This clonotype is categorized as large. This rearrangement joins TRBV12-3 or TRBV12-4 to TRBJ1-2; D possibly corresponds to TRBD1 (5 bases). The length of the CDR3 is 13 residues. The V and J ends lost 4 bases and 2 bases respectively, with 8 bases between them. CDR3 sequence (DNA): TGTGCCAGCAGTTCGCCAGGGAACTATGGCTACACCTTC. Translation gives CASSSPGNYGYTF.

The chain joins TRBV12-3 or TRBV12-4 to TRBJ1-2; D unclear. Trimming took off 6 bases at V and 4 bases at J, with 15 bases between the two ends. The length of the CDR3 is 14 residues. CDR3 in DNA: TGTGCCAGCAGGCCAGCTGACTCCTTCTATGGCTACACCTTC. Translated: CASRPADSFYGYTF.

Sample share makes this clonotype medium-sized. The chain has TRBV12-3 or TRBV12-4 and TRBJ1-2, with D possibly TRBD1 on 6 matching bases. The length of the CDR3 is 14 residues. Trimming took off 6 bases at V and 7 bases at J, with 18 bases between the two ends. The CDR3 nucleotides are TGTGCCAGCAGACGTGGCAGGGGATCTTCTGGCTACACCTTC. Its translation: CASRRGRGSSGYTF.

By sample fraction, this clonotype is medium-sized (0.01 to 0.1%). This chain joins TRBV12-3 or TRBV12-4 and TRBJ1-2; unclear D gene. The V end lost 6 bases, the J end lost 4 bases, and 9 bases lay between the germline ends. The CDR3 loop spans 12 amino acids. The CDR3 coding sequence is TGTGCCAGCAGCTTCCGGCTCTATGGCTACACCTTC. Translating it yields CASSFRLYGYTF.